The 17 T cell receptor beta chains below all came from one sample that was sequenced in a study of shared clonotypes between healthy human individuals. Repertoires were generated with immunoSEQ multiplex PCR, while TCRdb's copy carries only in-frame clones and drops some. The sample shows a few million clones, around 93% of them seen only once. The specimen sequenced was naive CD4+ T cells from PBMCs. This sample's subset: CD45RA+ positively selected. The receptors come from a man younger than 30 in good health. Some clones in this sample may be carry-over from other donors' samples.

Regarding this clone: The same CDR3 arises from other DNA sequences in this sample as well. The chain uses TRBV7-2 and TRBJ2-7, with 7 nucleotides matching TRBD2. Germline loops: CDR1 SGHTA, CDR2 FQGNSA. This CDR3 has 15 amino acids. Trimming at V came to 1 base and at J to 1 base, leaving 4 bases not matched to a gene. CDR3 sequence reads: CASSLVVGGSYEQYF. CDR3 bases: TGTGCCAGCAGCTTAGTGGTCGGGGGGTCCTACGAGCAGTACTTC.

This clone was detected only once. This chain uses TRBV5-1 with TRBJ2-1; D is unclear. Trimming left V 0 bases short and J 9 bases short, with 10 bases between. This CDR3 is built from 13 residues. The germline CDR1 and CDR2 sequences are SGHRS and YFSETQ. The chain's CDR3 is CASSLADVGEQFF. CDR3 coding DNA: TGCGCCAGCAGCTTGGCCGATGTCGGTGAGCAGTTCTTC.

The chain has TRBV6-5 and TRBJ1-2; D not certain. Germline V gives CDR1 MNHEY, CDR2 SVGAGI. Trimming pared 5 bases from V and 2 bases from J, leaving 6 bases between. CDR3 length: 12 amino acids. CDR3 coding DNA: TGTGCCAGCAGTACCTTAAACTATGGCTACACCTTC. Translation gives CASSTLNYGYTF.

V and J are TRBV7-6 and TRBJ2-4; D ambiguous. V was clipped by 5 bases and J by 0 bases, with 17 bases between them. The CDR3 spans 17 residues. Per germline, CDR1 SGHVS and CDR2 FNYEAQ. The CDR3 reads CASSLPSAIIAKNIQYF. The CDR3 DNA follows: TGTGCCAGCAGCCTACCTTCGGCCATAATAGCCAAAAACATTCAGTACTTC.

The genes are TRBV11-3 and TRBJ1-1; D ambiguous. The CDR3 consists of 12 residues. V dropped 5 bases and J dropped 1 base, with 5 bases sitting between them. Germline V gives CDR1 SGHNT, CDR2 YENEEA. The CDR3 coding sequence is TGTGCCAGCAGCGGGAGGAACACTGAAGCTTTCTTT. Its translation: CASSGRNTEAFF.

The chain joins TRBV28 to TRBJ2-1; 12 bases line up with TRBD2. CDR1 is MDHEN, CDR2 SYDVKM, per germline. CDR3 length equals 16 residues. V lost 7 bases, J lost 9 bases, and 13 bases stayed unmatched. The CDR3 bases are TGTGCCAGCATCCCCGGACTAGCGGGACCACGATCTGAGCAGTTCTTC. Protein product: CASIPGLAGPRSEQFF. Full variable domain (remainder filled in from reference TRBV28 and TRBJ2-1): DVKVTQSSRYLVKRTGEKVFLECVQDMDHENMFWYRQDPGLGLRLIYFSYDVKMKEKGDIPEGYSVSREKKERFSLILESASTNQTSMYLCASIPGLAGPRSEQFFGPGTRLTVL.

The V and J genes are TRBV27 and TRBJ2-1; TRBD1 agrees at 7 bases. Germline V gene lookup returns CDR1 MNHEY and CDR2 SMNVEV (reference sequence). CDR3 length: 14 residues. V lost 5 bases to trimming and J lost 3 bases; unmatched junction nucleotides: 4. The CDR3 is CASSPPGGYNEQFF. In DNA form, the CDR3 reads TGTGCCAGCAGTCCCCCAGGGGGCTACAATGAGCAGTTCTTC.

Here the CDR3 DNA reads TGTGCCAGCTCACCGGCTAGCGGGAGGGCCCTAGCCAAAAACATTCAGTACTTC. Protein product: CASSPASGRALAKNIQYF. The rearrangement uses TRBV18 and TRBJ2-4; 12 bases align to TRBD2. The CDR3 has 18 residues. Germline CDR1 reads KGHSH; CDR2 reads LQKENI. The V and J ends lost 3 bases and 0 bases, in that order; junction bases with no gene match: 6.

The chain couples TRBV18 to TRBJ2-7; maybe TRBD2 (6 bases). There are 16 residues in the CDR3. Trimming took off 6 bases at V and 0 bases at J, with 18 bases between the two ends. Germline CDR1 KGHSH, CDR2 LQKENI. CDR3 nucleotides: TGTGCCAGCTCGGCGACTCTGGCGGGGAGCTCCTACGAGCAGTACTTC. As protein: CASSATLAGSSYEQYF.

J is TRBJ1-3 and V is TRBV5-6; D is uncertain. Germline lookup yields CDR1 SGHDT and CDR2 YYEEEE. This CDR3 contains 16 residues. Trimming left V 2 bases short and J 7 bases short, with 19 bases between. This chain's CDR3 is CASSFLDAPAVNTIYF. As DNA, the CDR3 is TGTGCCAGCAGCTTTTTGGACGCTCCGGCCGTCAACACCATATATTTT.

This chain uses TRBV4-2 with TRBJ2-7; D might be TRBD2 (5 bases). Germline loops: CDR1 LGHNA, CDR2 YNFKEQ. Trimming removed 0 bases at V and 9 bases at J, with 18 bases between. This CDR3 is built from 15 residues. The CDR3 coding sequence is TGTGCCAGCAGCCAAGATCACGGCGTCGAGGGCGGGCAGTACTTC. It translates to CASSQDHGVEGGQYF.

V gene TRBV6-5 combines with J gene TRBJ2-1, with D maybe TRBD2 (6 bases). CDR3 size: 15 residues. Trimming shortened V by 5 bases and J by 3 bases, and 14 bases separated the two germline ends. CDR1 MNHEY and CDR2 SVGAGI come from the germline V gene. The CDR3 sequence is CASSPLRGNYNEQFF. The CDR3, as DNA: TGTGCCAGCAGTCCCCTCCGCGGGAACTACAATGAGCAGTTCTTC.

This chain connects TRBV30 to TRBJ2-7; no clear D gene. CDR1 GTSNPN and CDR2 SVGIG come from the germline V gene (reference sequence). Trimming pared 1 base from V and 2 bases from J, leaving 15 bases between. This CDR3 is 15 amino acids long. The CDR3 region has the DNA TGTGCCTGGAGTGCCCTTTCCCCGGCGACCTACGAGCAGTACTTC. This gives the protein CAWSALSPATYEQYF.

This sequence joins TRBV15 and TRBJ2-7, with D possibly being TRBD1 (6 bases). CDR3 length: 17 residues. Germline values: CDR1 LNHNV, CDR2 YYDKDF (reference sequence). With 0 bases removed from V and 0 bases from J, the gap between germline ends came to 15 bases. CDR3 loop: CATSRDAQGWASYEQYF. The DNA for the CDR3 is TGTGCCACCAGCAGAGATGCTCAGGGGTGGGCCTCCTACGAGCAGTACTTC.

The V gene is TRBV11-3, the J gene TRBJ2-2; D unclear. The CDR3 has 14 amino acids. Trimming took 3 bases from V and 4 from J, leaving 9 bases between them. Germline lookup yields CDR1 SGHNT and CDR2 YENEEA. Here the CDR3 DNA reads TGTGCCAGCAGCTTCGCAGGAATCACCGGGGAGCTGTTTTTT. Its protein is CASSFAGITGELFF. The full variable domain, completed using reference TRBV11-3 and TRBJ2-2, is EAGVVQSPRYKIIEKKQPVAFWCNPISGHNTLYWYLQNLGQGPELLIRYENEEAVDDSQLPKDRFSAERLKGVDSTLKIQPAELGDSAVYLCASSFAGITGELFFGEGSRLTVL.

As to this clone: Other DNA sequences in this sample translate to the same CDR3. The chain links TRBV28 to TRBJ1-5; possible D gene TRBD1, 5 bases. There are 14 residues in the CDR3. CDR1 and CDR2 from the germline V gene are MDHEN and SYDVKM. V lost 6 bases and J lost 2, with 11 bases in between. The CDR3 sequence: CASSSGGGNQPQHF. In nucleotides, the CDR3 is TGTGCCAGCAGCAGCGGGGGTGGCAATCAGCCCCAGCATTTT.

The chain uses TRBV6-4 and TRBJ2-7; 7 bases fit TRBD2. The germline gives CDR1 MRHNA, CDR2 SNTAGT. The CDR3 covers 16 residues. The junction had 6 bases not matched to a gene; V was cut back by 1 base and J by 0 bases. In DNA form, the CDR3 reads TGTGCCAGCAGTGACTACACTAGCGTCATCTCCTACGAGCAGTACTTC. Translating gives CASSDYTSVISYEQYF.